This T cell receptor (beta chain) originates from a study of vaccination effects on CD4 cells after COVID-19. The repertoire was sequenced with immunoSEQ multiplex PCR; TCRdb's copy has only in-frame clones and lacks some. The sample comprises 7,500 to 10,000 clones, about three quarters of which are singletons, and more than 10% rests with the top ten. Concerning this clone itself: Its antigen is not known.

Cells that had been cultured for about 10 days were the source of isolated CD4+ T cells. Participants each got two BNT162b2 or mRNA-1273 vaccine doses. With V trimmed by 8 bases and J by 0 bases, 2 bases remained unmatched. CDR3 length equals 15 residues. Germline V lookup: CDR1 SGHNT, CDR2 YYREEE (reference sequence). The sequence derives from a human donor who received a COVID-19 vaccine. The sample in question was CD4+ T cells from PBMCs cultured without peptide, obtained after COVID-19 vaccination. The V and J genes are TRBV5-4 and TRBJ1-6, with 10 bases matching TRBD1. The CDR3 reads CASGQGDSYNSPLHF. CDR3 bases: TGTGCCAGTGGACAGGGGGACTCCTATAATTCACCCCTCCACTTT.